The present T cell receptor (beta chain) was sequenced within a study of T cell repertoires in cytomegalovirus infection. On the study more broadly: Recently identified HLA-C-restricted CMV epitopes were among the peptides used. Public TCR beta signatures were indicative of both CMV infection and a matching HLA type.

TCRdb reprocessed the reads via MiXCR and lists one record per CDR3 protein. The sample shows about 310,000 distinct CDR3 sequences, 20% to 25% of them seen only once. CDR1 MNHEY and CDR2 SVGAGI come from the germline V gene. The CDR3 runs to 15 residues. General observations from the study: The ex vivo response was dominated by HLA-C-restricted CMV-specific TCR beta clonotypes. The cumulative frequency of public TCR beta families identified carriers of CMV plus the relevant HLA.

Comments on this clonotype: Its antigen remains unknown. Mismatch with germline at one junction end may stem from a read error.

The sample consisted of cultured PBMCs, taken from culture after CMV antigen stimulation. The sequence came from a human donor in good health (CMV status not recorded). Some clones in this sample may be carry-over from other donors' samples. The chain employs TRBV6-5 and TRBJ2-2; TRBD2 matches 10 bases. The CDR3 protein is CASSSWTSGTGKLFF. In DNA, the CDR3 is TGTGCCAGCAGTTCCTGGACTAGCGGAACCGGGAAGCTGTTTTTT.